The rows below give T cell receptor beta chains drawn from one sample of a study of cytomegalovirus exposure and HLA in healthy donors. Sequenced by immunoSEQ multiplex PCR; TCRdb stores in-frame clones only, minus some. The sample shows some 120,000 clones, 89% of them seen only once. The specimen sequenced was PBMCs. All receptors come from a young woman in good health and CMV-seronegative. CDR3s leave out the opening cysteine and the closing phenylalanine or tryptophan.

j_call v_call cdr3_aa
TRBJ1-6 TRBV30 AWMIGQGLPWGFSPLH
TRBJ2-7 TRBV19 ASSSKTGYEQY
TRBJ1-2 TRBV7-2 ASSVQGDYGYT
TRBJ2-1 TRBV30 AWSVQRSYNEQF
TRBJ2-5 TRBV4-2 ASSQGHGNQETQY
TRBJ2-7 TRBV6-5 ASSRQGEAYEQY
TRBJ2-1 TRBV10-3 AISGGNNEQF
TRBJ2-1 TRBV30 AYRDYNNEQF
TRBJ1-2 TRBV28 ASSQEPQVYGYT
TRBJ2-7 TRBV13 ASSPHDREKED
TRBJ2-7 TRBV7-2 ASSTGLAGAPPFYEQY
TRBJ1-5 TRBV7-8 ASSLLVAGNQPQH
TRBJ2-3 TRBV10-2 ASSVFLGGYTDTQY
TRBJ2-1 TRBV5-4 ASSFDVASSYNEQF
TRBJ1-1 TRBV4-3 ASSRDRGAEAF
TRBJ2-7 TRBV4-2 ASRGGQGLDYEQY
TRBJ1-1 TRBV5-8 ASRGFTGETEAF
TRBJ2-7 TRBV29-1 SVAGQGAPQY
TRBJ1-1 TRBV28 ASSEGGTEAF
TRBJ1-2 TRBV28 ATKPTRQGRGTNYGYT
TRBJ1-1 TRBV28 ALTPPRVWNTEAF
TRBJ2-2 TRBV28 ASKRDSANTGELF
TRBJ2-7 TRBV6-1 ASSEPWETLAGDYEQY
TRBJ1-2 TRBV28 ASSSSTAANYGYT
TRBJ1-2 TRBV20-1 SASGHEGYT
TRBJ2-7 TRBV7-9 ASSLVRPAIGYEQY
TRBJ2-2 TRBV5-1 ASSITTSPRGGELF
TRBJ2-1 TRBV7-6 ASSTNPHLLGLAGHEQF
TRBJ2-7 TRBV27 ASNPGTSGNYEQY
TRBJ2-1 TRBV4-2 ASSQESSGGNEQF
TRBJ1-2 TRBV6-1 ASKFEKTNYGYT
TRBJ2-1 TRBV19 ASSMGLAGNEQF
TRBJ2-5 TRBV27 ASSKRETQY
TRBJ1-2 TRBV5-6 ASSPGQNYGYT
TRBJ1-5 TRBV6-4 ASTPPSSGEGIWVESP
TRBJ1-5 TRBV1 SGQRGAHGRSNQPQH
TRBJ1-1 TRBV30 AHTGVVINTEAF
TRBJ1-5 TRBV28 ASSLWVSGQPQH
TRBJ2-3 TRBV19 ASSMSYAGTDTQY
TRBJ2-5 TRBV29-1 SAASQTQY